A selection of T cell receptor beta chains follows, all from one sample in a study of human T cells and chemical hapten exposure. TCRdb recomputed calls from the 5' RACE reads with MiXCR, one row per CDR3 protein. The data show tens of thousands of distinct CDR3 sequences, roughly 8% seen once. The receptors derive from a male donor in good health. The CDR3 runs from the conserved cysteine through the conserved F or W. A D gene is named only where the DNA matches it firmly. Some rows mark clone size as missing; the rest say once, few, many or name a class of expanded clone.

v_gene	d_gene	abundance	j_gene	len	CDR3nt	CDR3aa
TRBV7-8	TRBD1	many	TRBJ2-2	16	TGTGCCAGCAGCCCAAAGGACAGGGGAGAGGTCGGGGAGCTGTTTTTT	CASSPKDRGEVGELFF
TRBV6-1	TRBD1	many	TRBJ1-1	14	TGTGCCAGCAGCGTACGACAGGGGCATTCTGAAGCTTTCTTT	CASSVRQGHSEAFF
TRBV20-1	TRBD1	few	TRBJ2-1	13	TGCAGTGCCGCAGGGGGCTCCTACAATGAGCAGTTCTTC	CSAAGGSYNEQFF
TRBV12-3/TRBV12-4	-	-	TRBJ2-6	20	TGTGCCAGCAGTTTAATGGGAACGACAGTCCCCCACTCTGGGGCCAACGTCCTGACTTTC	CASSLMGTTVPHSGANVLTF
TRBV6-6	TRBD2	-	TRBJ2-7	13	TGTGCCAGCAGTGACGGGAGACTAGCGGGAGGGTACTTC	CASSDGRLAGGYF
TRBV12-3/TRBV12-4	TRBD1	few	TRBJ2-1	14	TGTGCCAGCAGCTCGGGACAGGGCTTCGATGAGCAGTTCTTC	CASSSGQGFDEQFF
TRBV5-1	-	-	TRBJ2-1	15	TGCGCCAGCAGCTTGGTAGTCAGGGGAGACAATGAGCAGTTCTTC	CASSLVVRGDNEQFF
TRBV5-6	-	-	TRBJ2-1	16	TGTGCCAGCAGCTTGATAATGAGGACCGATGGGAATGAGCAGTTCTTC	CASSLIMRTDGNEQFF
TRBV19	-	-	TRBJ2-2	15	TGTGCCAGTAGTAACCCGACCCTGAACACCGGGGAGCTGTTTTTT	CASSNPTLNTGELFF
TRBV6-2/TRBV6-3	-	few	TRBJ1-2	14	TGTGCCAGCAGTCCGACAGGCGGATACTATGGCTACACCTTC	CASSPTGGYYGYTF
TRBV10-3	TRBD2	few	TRBJ2-7	14	TGTGCCATCAGTGAGCAAGCGGGGGGGCGTGAGCAGTACTTC	CAISEQAGGREQYF
TRBV27	TRBD1	-	TRBJ1-5	14	TGTGCCAGCAGTCCAAGGGGGCTCTTCCAGCCCCAGCATTTT	CASSPRGLFQPQHF
TRBV3-1	-	-	TRBJ2-7	14	TGTGCCAGCAGCCAAACGGACAGACCCTACGAGCAGTACTTC	CASSQTDRPYEQYF
TRBV6-5	TRBD1	many	TRBJ1-1	14	TGTGCCAGCAGTCAAGGACAGGGGGCCTCTGAAGCTTTCTTT	CASSQGQGASEAFF
TRBV3-1	TRBD2	many	TRBJ2-1	15	TGTGCCAGCAGCCCCGGGACTAGCTCCTACAATGAGCAGTTCTTC	CASSPGTSSYNEQFF
TRBV27	-	few	TRBJ1-1	12	TGTGCCAGCGGGGACATTTGGAATGAAGCTTTCTTT	CASGDIWNEAFF
TRBV6-2/TRBV6-3	-	few	TRBJ2-1	19	TGTGCCAGCAGTTACAACCCGTCCGGCGGGATAAGCTCCTACAATGAGCAGTTCTTC	CASSYNPSGGISSYNEQFF
TRBV12-3/TRBV12-4	-	-	TRBJ1-3	13	TGTGCCAGCAGGCGAGGCTCTGGAAACACCATATATTTT	CASRRGSGNTIYF
TRBV9	TRBD1	few	TRBJ1-6	15	TGTGCCAGCAGCGTAGAGGGGACAGTGGATTCACCCCTCCACTTT	CASSVEGTVDSPLHF
TRBV6-5	-	few	TRBJ2-7	16	TGTGCCAGCAGAGCCCAGTCTTGGGGGTTCGCCTACGAGCAGTACTTC	CASRAQSWGFAYEQYF
TRBV2	TRBD2	few	TRBJ2-3	16	TGTGTGAGCACTCCAAGTAGCGGGAGGCCCACAGATACGCAGTATTTT	CVSTPSSGRPTDTQYF
TRBV15	-	few	TRBJ1-5	15	TGTGCCACCAGCAGAGAGTTTACGGGCAATCAGCCCCAGCATTTT	CATSREFTGNQPQHF